This T cell receptor (beta chain) was captured in a study of untreated major depressive disorder. Study outcomes and limitations: TRBV05-01 (Vbeta 5.1) usage was higher in CD4+ T cells of depressed patients than controls.

Patients had DSM-IV major depressive disorder with a Hamilton Depression score of at least 18. Blood, about 30 ml, was drawn into EDTA tubes. Magnetic negative selection enriched CD4+ T cells from thawed PBMCs. The table came from immunoSEQ multiplex PCR; TCRdb's copy has only in-frame clones and leaves some out. The sample has about 13,000 clones; just over 90% are singletons. Losses at the gene ends were 1 base for V and 1 base for J; bases not matched to a gene: 1. This CDR3 spans 15 amino acids. The germline CDR1 and CDR2 sequences are SGHDT and YYEEEE. Comment on this clone: Its antigen is not known.

This sequence was found in a woman in her twenties or thirties with major depressive disorder. Input material: CD4+ T cells from PBMCs. The chain employs TRBV5-6 and TRBJ2-2, with 7 bases fitting TRBD1. CDR3 nucleotide sequence: TGTGCCAGCAGCTTGACAGGGGAGAACACCGGGGAGCTGTTTTTT. Amino acids: CASSLTGENTGELFF.